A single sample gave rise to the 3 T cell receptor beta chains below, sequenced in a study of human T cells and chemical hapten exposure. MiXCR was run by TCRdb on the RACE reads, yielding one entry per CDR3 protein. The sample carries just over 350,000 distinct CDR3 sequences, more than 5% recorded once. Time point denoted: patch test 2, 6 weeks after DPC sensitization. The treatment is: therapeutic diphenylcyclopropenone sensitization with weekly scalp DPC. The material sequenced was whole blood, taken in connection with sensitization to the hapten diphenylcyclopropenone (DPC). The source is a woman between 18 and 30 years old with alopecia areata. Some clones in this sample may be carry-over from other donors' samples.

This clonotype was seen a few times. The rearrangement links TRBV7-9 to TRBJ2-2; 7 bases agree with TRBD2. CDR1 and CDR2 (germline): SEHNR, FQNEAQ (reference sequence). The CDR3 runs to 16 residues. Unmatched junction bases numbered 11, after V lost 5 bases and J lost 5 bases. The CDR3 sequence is CASSPKRGVKTGELFF. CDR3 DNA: TGTGCCAGCAGCCCTAAGCGGGGAGTGAAAACCGGGGAGCTGTTTTTT.

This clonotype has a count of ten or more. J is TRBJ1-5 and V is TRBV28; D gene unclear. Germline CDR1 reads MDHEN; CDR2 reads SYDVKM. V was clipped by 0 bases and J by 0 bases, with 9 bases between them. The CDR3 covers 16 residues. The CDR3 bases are TGTGCCAGCAGTTTATGGGGCGGCGATAGCAATCAGCCCCAGCATTTT. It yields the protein CASSLWGGDSNQPQHF.

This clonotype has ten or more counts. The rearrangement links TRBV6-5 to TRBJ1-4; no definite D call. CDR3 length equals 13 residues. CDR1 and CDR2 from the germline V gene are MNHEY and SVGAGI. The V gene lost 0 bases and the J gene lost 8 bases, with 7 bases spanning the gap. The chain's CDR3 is CASSYSYGEKLFF. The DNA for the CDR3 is TGTGCCAGCAGTTACTCGTATGGGGAAAAACTGTTTTTT.